These T cell receptor beta chains were read from a single sample in a study of T-cell reconstitution after alpha-beta-depleted transplantation in children. Each CDR3 protein is one row after TCRdb ran MiXCR on the PCR reads. The repertoire includes more than 400,000 distinct CDR3 sequences, over 40% of them detected once, and 27% sits in the top ten. The sample here was PBMCs, taken before TCRalphabeta/CD19-depleted stem cell transplant. The receptors stem from a girl aged 2 to 10 with aplastic anemia, due to receive a stem cell transplant. Both conserved end residues are part of each CDR3. The D gene is left open where the match is weak. Size tells how often a clone was seen (once, few, many) or the class of an expanded clone, and some rows leave it out.

D: .; J: TRBJ2-7; size: .; V: TRBV20-1; DNA: TGCAGTGCCCCCCTGGTTTGGACTTCCTACGAGCAGTACTTC; CDR3: CSAPLVWTSYEQYF
D: .; J: TRBJ2-7; size: .; V: TRBV7-2; DNA: TGTGCCAGCAGCCCTTGGCAGGGCTACGAGCAGTACTTC; CDR3: CASSPWQGYEQYF
D: TRBD1; J: TRBJ2-2; size: .; V: TRBV7-2; DNA: TGTGCCAGCAGCTTACTGGGACAGGGGGCCGCCGGGGAGCTGTTTTTT; CDR3: CASSLLGQGAAGELFF
D: .; J: TRBJ1-2; size: many; V: TRBV4-2; DNA: TGTGCCAGCAGCCAAGCCCCAGGGCCCTATGGCTACACCTTC; CDR3: CASSQAPGPYGYTF
D: .; J: TRBJ2-5; size: many; V: TRBV3-1; DNA: TGTGCCAGCAGCCGAAGACCAGAGACCCAGTACTTC; CDR3: CASSRRPETQYF
D: TRBD2; J: TRBJ2-2; size: many; V: TRBV25-1; DNA: TGTGCCAGCAGTGAAGGGCGACTAGCGGGAGTCGGCACCGGGGAGCTGTTTTTT; CDR3: CASSEGRLAGVGTGELFF
D: TRBD1; J: TRBJ2-2; size: .; V: TRBV7-6; DNA: TGTGCCAGCAGCTTAGCAGGGACAGGGGGCTATATCGGGGAGCTGTTTTTT; CDR3: CASSLAGTGGYIGELFF
D: .; J: TRBJ1-1; size: many; V: TRBV6-5; DNA: TGTGCCAGCAGTTTATATCAGCTCACTGAAGCTTTCTTT; CDR3: CASSLYQLTEAFF
D: TRBD2; J: TRBJ2-3; size: few; V: TRBV28; DNA: TGTGCCAGTTGGGGGGGTGGCACAGATACGCAGTATTTT; CDR3: CASWGGGTDTQYF
D: .; J: TRBJ2-3; size: many; V: TRBV5-1; DNA: TGTGCCAGCAGTCTTGGGGACTCCACAGATACGCAGTATTTT; CDR3: CASSLGDSTDTQYF
D: .; J: TRBJ2-3; size: many; V: TRBV7-2; DNA: TGTGCCAGCAGCTTAGCGACAGACCGGACAGATACGCAGTATTTT; CDR3: CASSLATDRTDTQYF
D: TRBD2; J: TRBJ2-1; size: many; V: TRBV3-1; DNA: TGTGCCAGCAGCCAGGCGGGACTAGCGGGAGCCCGGAATGAGCAGTTCTTC; CDR3: CASSQAGLAGARNEQFF
D: .; J: TRBJ2-5; size: .; V: TRBV10-3; DNA: TGTGCCATCAGTGATCGACGCCAGATAGGAGTCAAGACCCAGTACTTC; CDR3: CAISDRRQIGVKTQYF
D: .; J: TRBJ2-7; size: .; V: TRBV27; DNA: TGTGCCAGCAGTTTATTATCGGGAATGACTGCCTACGAGCAGTACTTC; CDR3: CASSLLSGMTAYEQYF
D: TRBD2; J: TRBJ2-3; size: .; V: TRBV20-1; DNA: TGCAGTGCTCAAGGGACTAGCGGGGTTCTTTTAACAGATACGCAGTATTTT; CDR3: CSAQGTSGVLLTDTQYF
D: .; J: TRBJ2-1; size: .; V: TRBV28; DNA: TGTGCCAGCAGTTTATTCCCCATCTCCTACAATGAGCAGTTCTTC; CDR3: CASSLFPISYNEQFF
D: TRBD2; J: TRBJ2-1; size: .; V: TRBV29-1; DNA: TGCAGCGCAACTAGCGGGAGCAATGAGCAGTTCTTC; CDR3: CSATSGSNEQFF
D: TRBD2; J: TRBJ2-1; size: .; V: TRBV28; DNA: TGTGCCAGCAGTTTAAGGGGAGTGGGACGACTAGCGGACTCCTACAATGAGCAGTTCTTC; CDR3: CASSLRGVGRLADSYNEQFF
D: TRBD2; J: TRBJ2-7; size: many; V: TRBV7-9; DNA: TGTGCCAGCAGCTTCTCCGAGACTAGCGAAGGCGAGCAGTACTTC; CDR3: CASSFSETSEGEQYF
D: .; J: TRBJ1-1; size: once; V: TRBV20-1; DNA: TGCAGTGCTAGAGATCCAAGGACGAGGGTAGATGAAGCTTTCTTT; CDR3: CSARDPRTRVDEAFF
D: TRBD2; J: TRBJ2-1; size: many; V: TRBV5-1; DNA: TGCGCCAGCAGCTTCTCTAGCGGGATAAATGAGCAGTTCTTC; CDR3: CASSFSSGINEQFF
D: .; J: TRBJ2-1; size: few; V: TRBV19; DNA: TGTGCCAGTAGGAAGGGGGGATCCTACAATGAGCAGTTCTTC; CDR3: CASRKGGSYNEQFF
D: .; J: TRBJ1-5; size: .; V: TRBV2; DNA: TGTGCCAGCAGTGGAGGGATGAGCAATCAGCCCCAGCATTTT; CDR3: CASSGGMSNQPQHF
D: .; J: TRBJ2-3; size: many; V: TRBV13; DNA: TGTGCCAGCTCCCCCTTAGAGAGCGGGAGCACAGATACGCAGTATTTT; CDR3: CASSPLESGSTDTQYF
D: TRBD2; J: TRBJ2-1; size: .; V: TRBV25-1; DNA: TGTGCCAGCAGTGAGTCGGGACTAGCGGGAGTCAATGAGCAGTTCTTC; CDR3: CASSESGLAGVNEQFF
D: .; J: TRBJ2-7; size: few; V: TRBV27; DNA: TGTGCCAGCAGCCGAAGGGGGACCTACGAGCAGTACTTC; CDR3: CASSRRGTYEQYF
D: .; J: TRBJ1-1; size: .; V: TRBV6-2/TRBV6-3; DNA: TGTGCCACCACTCAACCGCTGGGAGGGAGGAACACTGAAGCTTTCTTT; CDR3: CATTQPLGGRNTEAFF
D: .; J: TRBJ2-7; size: .; V: TRBV6-6; DNA: TGTGCCAGCAGTCCAGGGAGAGGGGGAACCTACGAGCAGTACTTC; CDR3: CASSPGRGGTYEQYF
D: TRBD1; J: TRBJ2-7; size: once; V: TRBV10-3; DNA: TGTGCCATCAGTCAGGACAGGTTCTACGAGCAGTACTTC; CDR3: CAISQDRFYEQYF
D: .; J: TRBJ1-2; size: .; V: TRBV5-1; DNA: TGCGCCAGCAGCTTCGACGAGGGTAGGAATGACTACACCTTC; CDR3: CASSFDEGRNDYTF
D: TRBD1; J: TRBJ1-5; size: .; V: TRBV30; DNA: TGTGCCTGGAGTGTTGGACAGGGCAGCAATCAGCCCCAGCATTTT; CDR3: CAWSVGQGSNQPQHF
D: TRBD1; J: TRBJ2-7; size: .; V: TRBV18; DNA: TGTGCCAGCTCACCTAGGGGACAGGCGACCGAGCAGTACTTC; CDR3: CASSPRGQATEQYF
D: .; J: TRBJ1-2; size: .; V: TRBV29-1; DNA: TGCAGCGTTACGACGGATCCTAACTATGGCTACACCTTC; CDR3: CSVTTDPNYGYTF
D: TRBD1; J: TRBJ2-5; size: .; V: TRBV2; DNA: TGTGCCAGCATTTCGAGACAGGGCCCAGGAGAGACCCAGTACTTC; CDR3: CASISRQGPGETQYF
D: .; J: TRBJ2-6; size: once; V: TRBV20-1; DNA: TGCAGTGCATCTGGACGGTACTCTGGGGCCAACGTCCTGACTTTC; CDR3: CSASGRYSGANVLTF
D: TRBD2; J: TRBJ2-3; size: .; V: TRBV5-1; DNA: TGCGCCAGCAGCGGGGGGCGGGGGGGCCAAGATACGCAGTATTTT; CDR3: CASSGGRGGQDTQYF
D: TRBD2; J: TRBJ2-3; size: .; V: TRBV20-1; DNA: TGCAGTGAGTCCCTCGGCGGGAGTGCAGATACGCAGTATTTT; CDR3: CSESLGGSADTQYF
D: TRBD2; J: TRBJ2-5; size: .; V: TRBV20-1; DNA: TGCAGTGCCCAAGTGGAACTAGCGGGAGGCGAGACCCAGTACTTC; CDR3: CSAQVELAGGETQYF
D: TRBD2; J: TRBJ2-7; size: few; V: TRBV5-6; DNA: TGTGCCAGCAGCTCACATTACGTAACCGGGACTAGCGGGAGGCAATGGAACGAGCAGTACTTC; CDR3: CASSSHYVTGTSGRQWNEQYF
D: .; J: TRBJ2-3; size: .; V: TRBV27; DNA: TGTGCCAGCAGTTTAATTTTTGGGAAGGGCACAGATACGCAGTATTTT; CDR3: CASSLIFGKGTDTQYF
D: .; J: TRBJ2-1; size: once; V: TRBV7-9; DNA: TGTGCCAGCAGCTCCAACCTTGGCGGTGAGCAGTTCTTC; CDR3: CASSSNLGGEQFF
D: .; J: TRBJ1-2; size: .; V: TRBV20-1; DNA: TGCAGTGCTGGGAATCAGGGTGGCTACACCTTC; CDR3: CSAGNQGGYTF
D: .; J: TRBJ1-1; size: .; V: TRBV20-1; DNA: TGCAGTGCTACGCAGGACCCCACTGAAGCTTTCTTT; CDR3: CSATQDPTEAFF